The source of this T cell receptor (beta chain) is a study of a mutant IDH1 vaccine in newly diagnosed glioma. A note on this clone: Its antigen is unknown.

The time point denotes: week 5, during vaccination. The investigators gave 300 ug of mutant IDH1 20-mer peptide in each vaccine dose, together with topical imiquimod. Donor diagnoses consisted of new WHO grade 3 or 4 IDH1-mutant, ATRX-lost astrocytomas. J gave up 7 bases and V 6 bases, and 9 bases lay outside the gene matches. This CDR3 has 13 residues. CDR1 and CDR2 from the germline V gene are MDHEN and SYDVKM. Sequenced by immunoSEQ multiplex PCR; TCRdb stores in-frame clones only, minus some. The sample holds nearly 55,000 clones; 70% to 90% are singletons and the top ten take roughly 3.5%. V gene TRBV28 combines with J gene TRBJ2-7; 7 bases agree with TRBD1. The sequence was obtained from a man in his thirties or forties with glioma. This specimen consisted of PBMCs, obtained from a glioma patient whose treatment included an IDH1 peptide vaccine. CDR3: CASRDRLLGEQYF. Here the CDR3 DNA reads TGTGCCAGCAGGGACAGGCTCTTGGGTGAGCAGTACTTC.